What follows are 16 T cell receptor beta chains derived from one specimen sequenced in a study of early T cells in non-severe SARS-CoV-2 infection. TCRdb re-analysed the 5' RACE reads in MiXCR, keeping a single row per CDR3 protein. Of 65,000 to 85,000 distinct CDR3 sequences detected, over 8% appear once; the ten largest clones hold roughly a sixth. Material: whole blood, obtained at baseline. These receptors were taken from an adult who was a healthcare worker with PCR-confirmed SARS-CoV-2 infection or an uninfected control (not recorded which).

This sequence joins TRBV6-6 and TRBJ2-3, with D tentatively TRBD1 (5 bases). V lost 10 bases, J lost 0 bases, and 11 bases lay in between. The germline V gene encodes CDR1 MNHNY and CDR2 SVGAGI (reference sequence). The CDR3 loop spans 13 amino acids. This CDR3 is CATTQGSTDTQYF. As DNA, the CDR3 is TGTGCCACCACCCAGGGCAGCACAGATACGCAGTATTTT.

This clonotype was seen a handful of times. The chain recombines TRBV9 with TRBJ2-3, with TRBD2 as a possible D gene (5 bases). V was pared by 0 bases and J by 0 bases, with 5 bases between. Looked up from germline, CDR1 is SGDLS and CDR2 is YYNGEE. This CDR3 region has 14 residues. The chain's CDR3 is CASSVAGSTDTQYF. The CDR3 DNA reads as TGTGCCAGCAGCGTAGCGGGGAGCACAGATACGCAGTATTTT.

This clonotype was counted ten times or more. The gene calls are TRBV6-6 and TRBJ2-5; tentatively, D is TRBD2 (5 bases). The CDR3 is 16 amino acids. Trimming pared 4 bases from V and 4 bases from J, leaving 19 bases between. The germline V gene has CDR1 MNHNY and CDR2 SVGAGI (reference sequence). The CDR3 DNA follows: TGTGCCAGCAGTTCCCCCGTCGGGGTGGCGGGAGAGACCCAGTACTTC. Protein product: CASSSPVGVAGETQYF.

This clonotype showed up many times. The chain employs TRBV18 and TRBJ1-1; D may be TRBD1 (6 bases). Germline V gives CDR1 KGHSH, CDR2 LQKENI. The CDR3 is 15 residues long. The V end lost 2 bases, the J end lost 11 bases, and 21 bases lay between the germline ends. The CDR3 sequence: CASSPSNTGRGDAFF. DNA for the CDR3: TGTGCCAGCTCACCAAGCAACACAGGGCGGGGTGATGCTTTCTTT.

This clonotype appeared a few times. V and J are TRBV19 and TRBJ2-2, with TRBD1 identical over 7 bases. The CDR3 is 14 amino acids. After removal of 10 bases from V and 6 bases from J, the junction contained 11 bases not matched to a gene. CDR1 and CDR2 (germline): LNHDA, SQIVND (reference sequence). The CDR3 protein is CATMTQGNAGELFF. The CDR3 DNA sequence: TGTGCCACCATGACACAGGGGAATGCCGGGGAGCTGTTTTTT.

In its sample, this clonotype was seen many times. CDR3 protein: CASRRLASYTDTQYF. The CDR3, as DNA: TGTGCCAGCAGACGACTAGCTAGCTACACAGATACGCAGTATTTT. V is TRBV27 and J is TRBJ2-3, with 7 nucleotides matching TRBD2. CDR1 and CDR2 (germline): MNHEY, SMNVEV (reference sequence). This CDR3 spans 15 amino acids. Losses at the gene ends were 6 bases for V and 2 bases for J; bases not matched to a gene: 8.

This clonotype was seen at least ten times. V and J are TRBV29-1 and TRBJ2-7; D possibly matches TRBD1 or TRBD2 (5 bases each). Trimming removed 6 bases at V and 5 bases at J, with 14 bases between. The CDR3 totals 12 residues. Germline V gene sequence: CDR1 SQVTM, CDR2 ANQGSEA. This chain's CDR3 is CSVIRDVNEQYF. DNA of the CDR3: TGCAGCGTGATCCGGGACGTAAACGAGCAGTACTTC.

This clonotype was picked up one time. The J gene is TRBJ2-3, the V gene TRBV28, with D unclear. This CDR3 is built from 13 residues. CDR1 MDHEN and CDR2 SYDVKM come from the germline V gene. V shed 5 bases and J shed 4 bases, with 10 bases lying between them. CDR3 nucleotides: TGTGCCAGCAGTGATAGTGGCGCAGATACGCAGTATTTT. This translates into CASSDSGADTQYF. The full variable domain, rest sourced from reference TRBV28 and TRBJ2-3, is DVKVTQSSRYLVKRTGEKVFLECVQDMDHENMFWYRQDPGLGLRLIYFSYDVKMKEKGDIPEGYSVSREKKERFSLILESASTNQTSMYLCASSDSGADTQYFGPGTRLTVL.

At least ten counts were recorded for this clonotype. This sequence joins TRBV29-1 and TRBJ1-2, with D tentatively TRBD1 (5 bases). Germline V lookup: CDR1 SQVTM, CDR2 ANQGSEA. This CDR3 contains 14 residues. Deletions cut 4 bases from V and 8 bases from J, with 20 bases between. CDR3 loop: CSVATNPGSDGYTF. The CDR3 DNA reads TGCAGCGTTGCCACCAATCCAGGGAGTGACGGCTACACCTTC.

This clonotype was observed a few times. The chain links TRBV24-1 to TRBJ2-1, with 8 bases matching TRBD2. V shed 4 bases, J shed 4 bases, and the junction held 8 bases outside the gene matches. The CDR3 runs to 16 residues. CDR1 is KGHDR, CDR2 SFDVKD, per germline. The CDR3 DNA sequence: TGTGCCACCAGTGACGTTACTAGCGGAGCATACAATGAGCAGTTCTTC. Protein sequence: CATSDVTSGAYNEQFF.

J is TRBJ2-7 and V is TRBV9; D ambiguous. Germline V CDR1 and CDR2: SGDLS, YYNGEE. The CDR3 length is 15 residues. V lost 4 bases and J 1 base, leaving 15 bases between the germline ends. CDR3 region: CASSPYVGSSYEQYF. The CDR3 DNA reads TGTGCCAGCAGCCCCTATGTGGGGTCTTCCTACGAGCAGTACTTC.

A word on this clonotype: This could be a read error, since a much larger clone is one nucleotide away. V gene TRBV12-3 or TRBV12-4 combines with J gene TRBJ1-3; no reliable D call. The V end lost 6 bases, the J end lost 1 base, and 7 bases lay between the germline ends. The CDR3 has 13 amino acids. The CDR3 sequence is CASSTQSGNTIYF. CDR3 nucleotide sequence: TGTGCCAGCAGCACCCAATCTGGAAACACCATATATTTT.

Many counts were recorded for this clonotype. This sequence joins TRBV6-2 or TRBV6-3 and TRBJ1-5, with no clear D. This CDR3 contains 16 residues. The ends were cut back, 0 bases at V and 11 bases at J, with 20 bases in the middle. Germline loops: CDR1 MNHEY, CDR2 SVGEGT. The CDR3 DNA reads as TGTGCCAGCAGTTACTCCGCTAGGCAGTTGAAGCCTACCCAGCATTTT. Amino acid sequence: CASSYSARQLKPTQHF.

This clonotype appeared a few times. The CDR3 is CAALAGGNNEQFF. The CDR3 coding sequence is TGTGCCGCTCTAGCGGGAGGGAACAATGAGCAGTTCTTC. J is TRBJ2-1 and V is TRBV2; TRBD2 agrees at 12 bases. The V gene's germline CDR1 is SNHLY and CDR2 FYNNEI. Unmatched junction bases numbered 4, after V lost 11 bases and J lost 5 bases. This CDR3 has 13 residues.

V gene TRBV20-1 combines with J gene TRBJ2-1; TRBD1 matches at 9 bases. The CDR3 is made up of 14 amino acids. The V and J ends lost 7 bases and 2 bases, in that order; junction bases with no gene match: 6. The V gene's germline CDR1 is DFQATT and CDR2 SNEGSKA (reference sequence). CDR3 sequence (DNA): TGCAGTGTTCCCACAGGGGGCGCCTACAATGAGCAGTTCTTC. Amino acids: CSVPTGGAYNEQFF.

In this sample, this clonotype turned up a few times. The rearrangement links TRBV19 to TRBJ1-1; D gene unclear. Trimming took off 2 bases at V and 1 base at J, with 5 bases between the two ends. CDR1 LNHDA and CDR2 SQIVND come from the germline V gene (reference sequence). The CDR3 spans 13 residues. The CDR3 DNA follows: TGTGCCAGTAGTATATCAGGGAACACTGAAGCTTTCTTT. Protein product: CASSISGNTEAFF. The entire variable domain, with the rest obtained from reference TRBV19 and TRBJ1-1, is as follows: DGGITQSPKYLFRKEGQNVTLSCEQNLNHDAMYWYRQDPGQGLRLIYYSQIVNDFQKGDIAEGYSVSREKKESFPLTVTSAQKNPTAFYLCASSISGNTEAFFGQGTRLTVV.